These 18 T cell receptor beta chains were all obtained from the same sample, sequenced in a study of blood T cells in healthy people across ages. A sample-barcoded 5' primer and a J-beta primer mix were used in a second PCR of roughly 6 to 11 cycles. TCRdb used MiXCR to reprocess the 5' RACE reads, holding one entry per CDR3 protein. Here the sample spans around 800,000 distinct CDR3 sequences, about 46% being singletons. Sequenced input: blood. Source of these receptors: an older man in good health.

Details on this clonotype: A much larger clone differs from this one at a single base, so this may be a read error. This chain joins TRBV7-6 and TRBJ2-7; tentatively, D is TRBD2 (5 bases). The CDR3 spans 13 residues. Trimming took 5 bases from V and 7 from J, leaving 15 bases between them. Germline-derived CDR1 and CDR2 are SGHVS and FNYEAQ. CDR3 in amino acids: CASSGADYNEQYF. CDR3 DNA: TGTGCCAGCAGCGGCGCAGACTACAATGAGCAGTACTTC. The full variable domain, with the rest looked up from reference TRBV7-6 and TRBJ2-7, is GAGVSQSPRYKVTKRGQDVALRCDPISGHVSLYWYRQALGQGPEFLTYFNYEAQQDKSGLPNDRFSAERPEGSISTLTIQRTEQRDSAMYRCASSGADYNEQYFGPGTRLTVT.

At least ten counts were recorded for this clonotype. The CDR3 loop is CSARDKTSGSNGEQFF. CDR3 DNA sequence: TGCAGTGCTAGAGATAAAACTAGCGGGAGCAATGGTGAGCAGTTCTTC. The chain carries TRBV20-1 and TRBJ2-1; TRBD2 matches at 11 bases. V was pared by 0 bases and J by 9 bases, with 10 bases of the junction left unmatched. The CDR3 covers 16 residues. Per germline, CDR1 DFQATT and CDR2 SNEGSKA (reference sequence).

This clonotype was counted between two and nine times. V gene TRBV5-1 combines with J gene TRBJ2-2; unclear D gene. In germline, CDR1 is SGHRS, CDR2 YFSETQ. V gave up 2 bases and J gave up 2 bases, with 10 bases separating them. The CDR3 runs to 15 residues. CDR3 nucleotide sequence: TGCGCCAGCAGCTTAGAAGGAAGAAACACCGGGGAGCTGTTTTTT. Its protein is CASSLEGRNTGELFF. The whole variable domain, filled in from reference TRBV5-1 and TRBJ2-2, reads KAGVTQTPRYLIKTRGQQVTLSCSPISGHRSVSWYQQTPGQGLQFLFEYFSETQRNKGNFPGRFSGRQFSNSRSEMNVSTLELGDSALYLCASSLEGRNTGELFFGEGSRLTVL.

This clonotype was seen once. The V gene is TRBV5-1, the J gene TRBJ1-1; TRBD1 is a possible D gene (5 bases). Per the germline V gene, CDR1 is SGHRS and CDR2 is YFSETQ. Trimming took off 4 bases at V and 4 bases at J, with 17 bases between the two ends. This CDR3 is built from 15 residues. CDR3 sequence: CASSVTVGSGTEAFF. CDR3 nucleotide sequence: TGCGCCAGCAGCGTGACAGTTGGCAGTGGCACTGAAGCTTTCTTT.

This clonotype was counted many times. The V gene is TRBV6-4, the J gene TRBJ2-3, with D perhaps TRBD1 (5 bases). Germline-derived CDR1 and CDR2 are MRHNA and SNTAGT. Trimming cost V 3 bases and J 5 bases, with 12 bases left between them. CDR3 length: 14 amino acids. The CDR3: CASSEGAPGDTQYF. CDR3 sequence (DNA): TGTGCCAGCAGTGAAGGGGCCCCTGGAGATACGCAGTATTTT.

This clonotype was found many times. The chain combines TRBV7-9 with TRBJ2-1; D is ambiguous. The V end was cut by 1 base, the J end by 6 bases, with 4 bases between. Germline V gives CDR1 SEHNR, CDR2 FQNEAQ (reference sequence). This CDR3 region has 12 residues. CDR3 amino acids: CASSLGFNEQFF. The CDR3 DNA reads TGTGCCAGCAGCTTAGGGTTCAATGAGCAGTTCTTC.

The V gene is TRBV30, the J gene TRBJ2-3, with 7 bases aligning to TRBD2. This CDR3 is 14 amino acids long. The ends lost 4 bases at V and 4 bases at J; junction bases unmatched: 8. Germline lookup yields CDR1 GTSNPN and CDR2 SVGIG (reference sequence). The CDR3 loop reads CAWTRGGSPDTQYF. In DNA form, the CDR3 reads TGTGCCTGGACCCGCGGCGGGAGCCCAGATACGCAGTATTTT.

The rearrangement joins TRBV12-3 or TRBV12-4 to TRBJ1-1; TRBD1 might be the D (5 bases). The V and J ends lost 3 bases and 4 bases respectively, with 15 bases between them. The CDR3 runs to 15 residues. This CDR3 is CASSFVGESITEAFF. CDR3 in DNA: TGTGCCAGCAGTTTCGTAGGGGAGTCTATCACTGAAGCTTTCTTT.

This clonotype came up many times. The chain is built from TRBV24-1 and TRBJ2-1, with 11 bases lining up with TRBD1. Germline V gene data show CDR1 as KGHDR and CDR2 as SFDVKD. The length of the CDR3 is 16 residues. V shed 3 bases and J 7 bases; nucleotides not matched to a gene: 7. The CDR3 here is CATSDEPGQGDNEQFF. The CDR3, as DNA: TGTGCCACCAGTGATGAACCGGGACAGGGGGATAATGAGCAGTTCTTC.

The chain has TRBV20-1 and TRBJ2-3; no clear D. The CDR3 length is 15 residues. V was trimmed by 4 bases and J by 2 bases, leaving 16 bases between them. The germline CDR1 and CDR2 sequences are DFQATT and SNEGSKA (reference sequence). In DNA form, the CDR3 reads TGCAGTGCTACGGGCGCTGGCGGCTCCACAGATACGCAGTATTTT. Translation gives CSATGAGGSTDTQYF.

This clonotype was detected only once. The rearrangement joins TRBV7-9 to TRBJ2-1; 8 bases align to TRBD2. V was pared by 1 base and J by 9 bases, with 14 bases of the junction left unmatched. CDR3 length equals 17 residues. Per the germline V gene, CDR1 is SEHNR and CDR2 is FQNEAQ (reference sequence). The CDR3 sequence is CASSLEEGIAGRGEQFF. The DNA for the CDR3 is TGTGCCAGCAGCTTAGAGGAGGGAATAGCGGGAAGGGGTGAGCAGTTCTTC.

The chain couples TRBV10-3 to TRBJ2-3; tentative D call: TRBD2 (6 bases). V was clipped by 4 bases and J by 0 bases, with 11 bases between them. The germline V gene has CDR1 ENHRY and CDR2 SYGVKD. The CDR3 spans 15 residues. CDR3 loop: CAISGEGTSTDTQYF. The CDR3 DNA follows: TGTGCCATCAGTGGAGAGGGGACTAGCACAGATACGCAGTATTTT.

The rearrangement uses TRBV10-3 and TRBJ2-3, with D unclear. Germline V gene lookup returns CDR1 ENHRY and CDR2 SYGVKD. V dropped 0 bases and J dropped 4 bases, with 11 bases sitting between them. The CDR3 contains 15 residues. CDR3 nucleotide sequence: TGTGCCATCAGTGAGTCAGGCGGTGGGTCAGATACGCAGTATTTT. This codes for CAISESGGGSDTQYF.

The chain is built from TRBV7-9 and TRBJ2-4, with a weak D call TRBD2 (6 bases). The CDR3 is 12 residues long. Germline loops: CDR1 SEHNR, CDR2 FQNEAQ (reference sequence). V was pared by 6 bases and J by 13 bases, with 16 bases between. The CDR3 reads CASRSTSGEQYF. The CDR3 DNA is TGTGCCAGCAGATCCACCTCGGGAGAGCAGTACTTC.

This clonotype was picked up a small number of times. The chain carries TRBV6-2 or TRBV6-3 and TRBJ2-2; D may be TRBD2 (7 bases). Looked up from germline, CDR1 is MNHEY and CDR2 is SVGEGT. Trimming removed 0 bases from V and 3 bases from J, with 14 bases in between. The length of the CDR3 is 17 residues. CDR3 loop: CASSYSAGAIYTGELFF. Here the CDR3 DNA reads TGTGCCAGCAGTTACTCGGCGGGGGCTATTTACACCGGGGAGCTGTTTTTT.

V and J are TRBV20-1 and TRBJ2-5; the D call may be TRBD1 or TRBD2 (5 bases each). CDR3 size: 12 residues. V shed 4 bases and J shed 5 bases, with 11 bases lying between them. Germline V gene sequence: CDR1 DFQATT, CDR2 SNEGSKA (reference sequence). CDR3 coding DNA: TGCAGTGCTATCGGGGCCCAGGAGACCCAGTACTTC. Its translation is CSAIGAQETQYF.

V and J are TRBV29-1 and TRBJ1-1; weak D call: TRBD1 (6 bases). The ends were cut back, 7 bases at V and 11 bases at J, with 17 bases in the middle. There are 11 residues in the CDR3. Per germline, CDR1 SQVTM and CDR2 ANQGSEA. The CDR3 loop reads CSADRGAEAFF. The DNA for the CDR3 is TGCAGCGCAGACCGGGGGGCGGAGGCTTTCTTT. Combining the CDR3 with reference TRBV29-1 and TRBJ1-1 gives the whole variable domain SAVISQKPSRDICQRGTSLTIQCQVDSQVTMMFWYRQQPGQSLTLIATANQGSEATYESGFVIDKFPISRPNLTFSTLTVSNMSPEDSSIYLCSADRGAEAFFGQGTRLTVV.

This clonotype was seen a handful of times. The chain recombines TRBV3-1 with TRBJ2-7; 8 bases align to TRBD1. Trimming removed 7 bases from V and 2 bases from J; junction bases left unmatched: 7. The germline CDR1 and CDR2 sequences are LGHDT and YNNKEL (reference sequence). The CDR3 totals 14 residues. As DNA, the CDR3 is TGTGCCAGCACGGATTCGGGACAGGCCTACGAGCAGTACTTC. Its protein product is CASTDSGQAYEQYF.